The 21 T cell receptor beta chains below were found in one sample sequenced in a study of T cell repertoires in cytomegalovirus infection. TCRdb itself ran the reads through MiXCR, one entry per CDR3 protein. The sample has a few hundred thousand distinct CDR3 sequences, about 18% seen once. The sample taken for sequencing was CD8+ T cells from PBMCs. The receptor source for this set is a human donor in good health (CMV status not recorded). Some clones in this sample may be carry-over from other donors' samples.

The gene calls are TRBV25-1 and TRBJ2-7; 7 bases agree with TRBD1. V lost 6 bases, J lost 2 bases, and 22 bases stayed unmatched. The CDR3 is 19 residues long. CDR1 is MGHDK, CDR2 SYGVNS, per germline. The CDR3 loop is CASRGLRNRGSRGTYEQYF. CDR3 sequence (DNA): TGTGCCAGCAGGGGGTTAAGGAACAGGGGCTCCCGGGGAACCTACGAGCAGTACTTC.

The chain couples TRBV20-1 to TRBJ2-7; possible D gene TRBD1, 7 bases. CDR3 length equals 15 residues. Germline CDR1 is DFQATT and CDR2 is SNEGSKA (reference sequence). Trimming cost V 3 bases and J 4 bases, with 19 bases left between them. The CDR3 coding sequence is TGCAGTGCTAGTCCCGTGCAGGGGGGATTATACGAGCAGTACTTC. Encoded protein: CSASPVQGGLYEQYF.

This clonotype was seen more than once but under ten times. The chain employs TRBV27 and TRBJ1-2; D may be TRBD1 (6 bases). The V end lost 3 bases, the J end lost 2 bases, and 13 bases lay between the germline ends. Germline CDR1 MNHEY, CDR2 SMNVEV (reference sequence). CDR3 length: 15 amino acids. CDR3 nucleotides: TGTGCCAGCAGTTTGGCGATAGGGGGGAACTATGGCTACACCTTC. This translates into CASSLAIGGNYGYTF.

The chain recombines TRBV25-1 with TRBJ1-2; D uncertain. This CDR3 spans 17 amino acids. V was clipped by 0 bases and J by 7 bases, with 21 bases between them. CDR1 and CDR2 (germline): MGHDK, SYGVNS. CDR3 nucleotide sequence: TGTGCCAGCAGTGAATATTACAGTGGACCTAGCGACCCTGGCTACACCTTC. The encoded protein is CASSEYYSGPSDPGYTF.

This clonotype counts as medium-sized. CDR3 region: CASSGREKKETQYF. For the CDR3, the DNA is TGTGCCAGCAGCGGCCGGGAAAAGAAAGAGACCCAGTACTTC. The chain employs TRBV7-2 and TRBJ2-5; maybe TRBD2 (5 bases). Deletions cut 5 bases from V and 3 bases from J, with 13 bases between. Germline lookup yields CDR1 SGHTA and CDR2 FQGNSA. The CDR3 sequence is 14 residues long.

This clonotype was counted at least ten times. The gene calls are TRBV10-3 and TRBJ2-7; D possibly corresponds to TRBD2 (6 bases). Germline V CDR1 and CDR2: ENHRY, SYGVKD. With 0 bases removed from V and 3 bases from J, the gap between germline ends came to 15 bases. This CDR3 spans 16 amino acids. The CDR3 sequence: CAISESRELEGYEQYF. The CDR3 DNA follows: TGTGCCATCAGTGAGTCGAGGGAATTGGAGGGCTACGAGCAGTACTTC.

This clonotype came up many times. The V call is TRBV7-8, the J call TRBJ2-7; TRBD1 or TRBD2 may be the D gene (5 bases each). CDR3 length: 16 residues. V gave up 1 base and J gave up 0 bases, with 13 bases separating them. CDR1 SGHVS and CDR2 FQNEAQ come from the germline V gene. CDR3 region: CASSLGSAGSSYEQYF. In DNA form, the CDR3 reads TGTGCCAGCAGCTTAGGGTCGGCAGGGAGCTCCTACGAGCAGTACTTC. Together with reference TRBV7-8 and TRBJ2-7, the CDR3 gives the full variable domain: GAGVSQSPRYKVAKRGQDVALRCDPISGHVSLFWYQQALGQGPEFLTYFQNEAQLDKSGLPSDRFFAERPEGSVSTLKIQRTQQEDSAVYLCASSLGSAGSSYEQYFGPGTRLTVT.

This clonotype was detected many times. The gene calls are TRBV20-1 and TRBJ2-7; D remains ambiguous. Germline assignment: CDR1 DFQATT and CDR2 SNEGSKA (reference sequence). V was trimmed by 1 base and J by 6 bases, leaving 19 bases between them. The CDR3 covers 15 residues. In DNA form, the CDR3 reads TGCAGTGCTAGAGGACGTACGGGTTATGTTATCGAGCAGTACTTC. Translated, it gives CSARGRTGYVIEQYF.

V is TRBV5-5 and J is TRBJ2-3, with 8 bases identical to TRBD2. The CDR3 consists of 18 residues. Germline values: CDR1 SGHKS, CDR2 YYEKEE (reference sequence). The J segment lost 0 bases and the V segment lost 4 bases, leaving 13 bases of the junction unmatched. This chain's CDR3 is CASSPRGSGGASTDTQYF. CDR3 in DNA: TGTGCCAGCAGCCCTAGAGGGAGCGGGGGCGCTAGCACAGATACGCAGTATTTT. Filled out from reference TRBV5-5 and TRBJ2-3, the complete variable domain reads DAGVTQSPTHLIKTRGQQVTLRCSPISGHKSVSWYQQVLGQGPQFIFQYYEKEERGRGNFPDRFSARQFPNYSSELNVNALLLGDSALYLCASSPRGSGGASTDTQYFGPGTRLTVL.

This clonotype came up many times. The rearrangement links TRBV28 to TRBJ2-7, with D possibly being TRBD1 (6 bases). This CDR3 spans 14 amino acids. V was pared by 6 bases and J by 5 bases, with 17 bases between. The V gene's germline CDR1 is MDHEN and CDR2 SYDVKM. CDR3 region: CASSKGGRTNEQYF. Written as DNA, the CDR3 is TGTGCCAGCAGCAAAGGGGGACGTACCAACGAGCAGTACTTC. Looking up the rest from reference TRBV28 and TRBJ2-7 gives the full variable domain: DVKVTQSSRYLVKRTGEKVFLECVQDMDHENMFWYRQDPGLGLRLIYFSYDVKMKEKGDIPEGYSVSREKKERFSLILESASTNQTSMYLCASSKGGRTNEQYFGPGTRLTVT.

The CDR3 DNA sequence: TGTGCCAGCAGCCAAGGCGGGACAGATTTCGGGGGCTACACCTTC. Its protein product is CASSQGGTDFGGYTF. V and J are TRBV4-2 and TRBJ1-2, with 7 bases that match TRBD1. Germline-derived CDR1 and CDR2 are LGHNA and YNFKEQ. The CDR3 is made up of 15 amino acids. J lost 8 bases, V lost 1 base, and 10 bases had no gene match.

The J gene is TRBJ2-5, the V gene TRBV6-6; 14 nucleotides align to TRBD2. Germline-derived CDR1 and CDR2 are MNHNY and SVGAGI (reference sequence). V lost 8 bases and J lost 2; bases outside the gene matches: 7. The CDR3 sequence is 16 residues long. This CDR3 is CASGGLAGAIQETQYF. For the CDR3, the DNA is TGTGCCAGCGGGGGACTAGCGGGGGCGATTCAAGAGACCCAGTACTTC.

This clonotype was counted once. The chain has TRBV7-4 and TRBJ1-6; D not certain. Germline loops: CDR1 SGHVT, CDR2 SQSDAQ. V dropped 6 bases and J dropped 9 bases, with 15 bases sitting between them. The length of the CDR3 is 14 residues. DNA for the CDR3: TGTGCCAGCAGTACCGACCTCTACTTTTCACCCCTCCACTTT. Amino acids: CASSTDLYFSPLHF.

This clonotype was seen a single time. Possible read error: a much larger clone is one base away. The gene calls are TRBV4-2 and TRBJ2-1; no definite D call. The CDR3 covers 16 residues. Germline CDR1 LGHNA, CDR2 YNFKEQ. The V end was cut by 3 bases, the J end by 0 bases, with 12 bases between. CDR3 in amino acids: CASSQSAVSSYNEQFF. CDR3 nucleotides: TGTGCCAGCAGCCAGAGCGCCGTTAGCTCCTACAATGAGCAGTTCTTC.

This clonotype was seen a few times. This chain links TRBV7-9 with TRBJ2-2; 10 bases line up with TRBD2. The CDR3 is 15 amino acids. The germline V gene encodes CDR1 SEHNR and CDR2 FQNEAQ (reference sequence). The V segment lost 7 bases and the J segment 6 bases; nucleotides outside the gene matches: 8. The CDR3 region is CASITSGTPAGELFF. CDR3 nucleotides: TGTGCCAGCATCACTAGCGGGACGCCGGCCGGGGAGCTGTTTTTT.

Many counts were recorded for this clonotype. The CDR3 region has the DNA TGTGCCAGTAGTATAGGAGCGCATGAGCAGTTCTTC. The encoded protein is CASSIGAHEQFF. The chain is built from TRBV19 and TRBJ2-1; D is unclear. This CDR3 is 12 amino acids long. Trimming took 1 base from V and 8 from J, leaving 6 bases between them. Germline V lookup: CDR1 LNHDA, CDR2 SQIVND (reference sequence). Looking up the rest from reference TRBV19 and TRBJ2-1 gives the full variable domain: DGGITQSPKYLFRKEGQNVTLSCEQNLNHDAMYWYRQDPGQGLRLIYYSQIVNDFQKGDIAEGYSVSREKKESFPLTVTSAQKNPTAFYLCASSIGAHEQFFGPGTRLTVL.

This clonotype occurred many times. The chain recombines TRBV7-9 with TRBJ1-5; a possible D gene is TRBD1 (5 bases). The CDR3 contains 14 residues. The germline V and J ends were trimmed by 5 bases and 4 bases, with 12 bases remaining between them. In germline, CDR1 is SEHNR, CDR2 FQNEAQ (reference sequence). DNA of the CDR3: TGTGCCAGCAGCCGAGGGACGGGAAATCAGCCCCAGCATTTT. Amino acids: CASSRGTGNQPQHF.

V usage is TRBV5-1 and J usage is TRBJ2-2, with 8 bases matching TRBD1. CDR3 length: 16 residues. Per germline, CDR1 SGHRS and CDR2 YFSETQ. With 3 bases clipped from V and 6 bases from J, the junction kept 10 bases outside the gene matches. CDR3 sequence: CASSYQGAPGSGELFF. The CDR3 DNA follows: TGCGCCAGCAGCTACCAGGGGGCGCCTGGGTCCGGGGAGCTGTTTTTT. The full variable domain, with the rest looked up from reference TRBV5-1 and TRBJ2-2, is KAGVTQTPRYLIKTRGQQVTLSCSPISGHRSVSWYQQTPGQGLQFLFEYFSETQRNKGNFPGRFSGRQFSNSRSEMNVSTLELGDSALYLCASSYQGAPGSGELFFGEGSRLTVL.

This clonotype was counted at least ten times. The J gene is TRBJ2-1, the V gene TRBV7-2; tentatively, D is TRBD2 (6 bases). Trimming took off 1 base at V and 3 bases at J, with 10 bases between the two ends. The CDR3 extends over 15 amino acids. Germline V gene sequence: CDR1 SGHTA, CDR2 FQGNSA. CDR3 sequence: CASSLDPGLYNEQFF. In nucleotides, the CDR3 is TGTGCCAGCAGCTTAGATCCGGGACTCTACAATGAGCAGTTCTTC.

This clonotype showed up many times. V usage is TRBV7-2 and J usage is TRBJ1-1; D gene ambiguous. The CDR3 has 11 residues. Per germline, CDR1 SGHTA and CDR2 FQGNSA. The V and J ends lost 2 bases and 7 bases respectively, with 5 bases between them. The CDR3 DNA is TGTGCCAGCAGCTTATCCATTGAAGCTTTCTTT. This gives the protein CASSLSIEAFF.

This clonotype was seen at least ten times. V usage is TRBV19 and J usage is TRBJ1-2; a weak D match, TRBD1 (5 bases). V lost 6 bases and J lost 4, with 9 bases in between. Germline values: CDR1 LNHDA, CDR2 SQIVND (reference sequence). This CDR3 contains 12 residues. CDR3 region: CASSPGGYGYTF. CDR3 sequence (DNA): TGTGCCAGTAGCCCCGGGGGCTATGGCTACACCTTC. The variable domain in full, with the rest retrieved from reference TRBV19 and TRBJ1-2, is DGGITQSPKYLFRKEGQNVTLSCEQNLNHDAMYWYRQDPGQGLRLIYYSQIVNDFQKGDIAEGYSVSREKKESFPLTVTSAQKNPTAFYLCASSPGGYGYTFGSGTRLTVV.